What follows are 30 T cell receptor beta chains derived from one specimen sequenced in a study of cytomegalovirus exposure and HLA in healthy donors. Primers: 60 Vbeta forward and 13 Jbeta reverse. The assay was immunoSEQ multiplex PCR, and TCRdb's table has in-frame clones only and misses some. Here the sample spans approximately 150,000 clones, roughly 68% being singletons. Specimen: PBMCs. The receptors derive from a man aged 30-40 years in good health and CMV-seropositive.

This clone was picked up a small number of times. The V call is TRBV4-1, the J call TRBJ2-3; D is undetermined. The V and J ends lost 6 bases and 5 bases respectively, with 9 bases between them. Germline-derived CDR1 and CDR2 are MGHRA and YSYEKL. This CDR3 is built from 12 residues. CDR3 sequence (DNA): TGCGCCAGCAGTTACCTGCGAGATACGCAGTATTTT. Encoded protein: CASSYLRDTQYF.

Only a few counts were recorded for this clone. The gene calls are TRBV19 and TRBJ1-1; 7 bases match TRBD1. CDR1 LNHDA and CDR2 SQIVND come from the germline V gene (reference sequence). V lost 5 bases, J lost 4 bases, and 16 bases stayed unmatched. The CDR3 covers 17 residues. The CDR3 region has the DNA TGTGCCAGTAGTTCGACAGGGAGGAGAGGGGGCAGCACTGAAGCTTTCTTT. It codes for CASSSTGRRGGSTEAFF.

The chain joins TRBV27 to TRBJ2-7; D is perhaps TRBD1 (6 bases). The CDR3 runs to 15 residues. Germline-derived CDR1 and CDR2 are MNHEY and SMNVEV (reference sequence). V lost 3 bases and J lost 4, with 16 bases in between. The CDR3: CASSLSSQGPYEQYF. Here the CDR3 DNA reads TGTGCCAGCAGTTTGTCGTCTCAGGGGCCTTACGAGCAGTACTTC.

This chain links TRBV9 with TRBJ2-1; 7 bases fit TRBD2. CDR3 length: 12 residues. CDR1 and CDR2 (germline): SGDLS, YYNGEE. J lost 11 bases, V lost 3 bases, and 5 bases had no gene match. The CDR3 region is CASSGTSAKQFF. As DNA, the CDR3 is TGTGCCAGCAGCGGTACTAGCGCCAAGCAGTTCTTC.

V is TRBV5-1 and J is TRBJ1-2, with D maybe TRBD1 (6 bases). V dropped 0 bases and J dropped 8 bases, with 23 bases sitting between them. Germline loops: CDR1 SGHRS, CDR2 YFSETQ. The CDR3 consists of 17 residues. CDR3 in amino acids: CASSLGAGTKLRGGYTF. For the CDR3, the DNA is TGCGCCAGCAGCTTGGGAGCCGGGACTAAACTGAGGGGGGGCTACACCTTC.

V is TRBV5-4 and J is TRBJ2-5, with 15 bases that match TRBD2. J gave up 11 bases and V 7 bases, and 3 bases lay outside the gene matches. Germline-derived CDR1 and CDR2 are SGHNT and YYREEE (reference sequence). CDR3 length: 12 amino acids. The CDR3 is CASGLAGGEQYF. The CDR3, as DNA: TGTGCCAGCGGACTAGCGGGAGGGGAGCAGTACTTC.

The chain is built from TRBV18 and TRBJ2-2; 9 nucleotides agree with TRBD1. J lost 6 bases, V lost 3 bases, and 8 bases had no gene match. Germline CDR1 reads KGHSH; CDR2 reads LQKENI. This CDR3 has 16 residues. The chain's CDR3 is CASSPRTQGAAGELFF. CDR3 DNA: TGTGCCAGCTCACCGCGAACACAGGGGGCGGCCGGGGAGCTGTTTTTT.

This clone was picked up a small number of times. This chain joins TRBV7-3 and TRBJ1-1, with 9 bases identical to TRBD1. Germline CDR1 and CDR2: SGHTA and FQGTGA. Losses at the gene ends were 5 bases for V and 9 bases for J; bases not matched to a gene: 7. The CDR3 totals 13 residues. The CDR3 is CASSRRDRDQAFF. The DNA of the CDR3 is TGTGCCAGCAGCCGCCGGGACAGGGATCAAGCTTTCTTT.

This rearrangement joins TRBV28 to TRBJ2-1; 16 bases are a match to TRBD2. V lost 2 bases to trimming and J lost 3 bases; unmatched junction nucleotides: 7. The germline gives CDR1 MDHEN, CDR2 SYDVKM. CDR3 length: 19 residues. Here the CDR3 reads CASSLGQGLAGGFYNEQFF. The CDR3 bases are TGTGCCAGCAGTTTAGGACAGGGACTAGCGGGAGGGTTCTACAATGAGCAGTTCTTC. Full variable domain (remainder filled in from reference TRBV28 and TRBJ2-1): DVKVTQSSRYLVKRTGEKVFLECVQDMDHENMFWYRQDPGLGLRLIYFSYDVKMKEKGDIPEGYSVSREKKERFSLILESASTNQTSMYLCASSLGQGLAGGFYNEQFFGPGTRLTVL.

This chain's CDR3 is CAWSVLAGAYTDTQYF. CDR3 DNA sequence: TGTGCCTGGAGTGTCCTAGCGGGAGCCTACACAGATACGCAGTATTTT. The V and J genes are TRBV30 and TRBJ2-3; TRBD2 aligns across 10 bases. The germline V gene encodes CDR1 GTSNPN and CDR2 SVGIG (reference sequence). This CDR3 comprises 16 residues. V shed 0 bases, J shed 2 bases, and the junction held 5 bases outside the gene matches.

The rearrangement uses TRBV5-1 and TRBJ1-1, with D maybe TRBD1 (6 bases). This CDR3 has 14 residues. CDR1 and CDR2 (germline): SGHRS, YFSETQ. Between the trimmed V and J ends, which lost 0 bases and 4 bases, there was a span of 10 bases. The CDR3 DNA reads TGCGCCAGCAGCTTGGAGGGAGGGGGCACTGAAGCTTTCTTT. It codes for CASSLEGGGTEAFF. The entire variable domain, with the rest obtained from reference TRBV5-1 and TRBJ1-1, is as follows: KAGVTQTPRYLIKTRGQQVTLSCSPISGHRSVSWYQQTPGQGLQFLFEYFSETQRNKGNFPGRFSGRQFSNSRSEMNVSTLELGDSALYLCASSLEGGGTEAFFGQGTRLTVV.

This rearrangement joins TRBV19 to TRBJ1-6, with D possibly being TRBD1 (5 bases). This CDR3 comprises 14 residues. V lost 7 bases and J 9 bases, leaving 16 bases between the germline ends. Looked up from germline, CDR1 is LNHDA and CDR2 is SQIVND (reference sequence). The CDR3 coding sequence is TGTGCCAGTAATCCAGGGTCCCAAATTTCACCCCTCCACTTT. This sequence encodes CASNPGSQISPLHF. Supplemented by reference TRBV19 and TRBJ1-6, the full variable domain reads DGGITQSPKYLFRKEGQNVTLSCEQNLNHDAMYWYRQDPGQGLRLIYYSQIVNDFQKGDIAEGYSVSREKKESFPLTVTSAQKNPTAFYLCASNPGSQISPLHFGNGTRLTVT.

This chain links TRBV19 with TRBJ1-2, with 8 bases fitting TRBD1. Germline-derived CDR1 and CDR2 are LNHDA and SQIVND (reference sequence). The V and J ends lost 0 bases and 4 bases, in that order; junction bases with no gene match: 4. CDR3 length: 15 amino acids. The CDR3: CASSIDSGGGYGYTF. For the CDR3, the DNA is TGTGCCAGTAGTATAGATTCAGGGGGCGGCTATGGCTACACCTTC.

V is TRBV5-1 and J is TRBJ1-1; D unresolved. This CDR3 comprises 13 residues. V lost 0 bases, J lost 3 bases, and 6 bases lay in between. Looked up from germline, CDR1 is SGHRS and CDR2 is YFSETQ. CDR3 coding DNA: TGCGCCAGCAGCTTGGGGGCAGACACTGAAGCTTTCTTT. As protein: CASSLGADTEAFF.

This clone came up a few times. This chain links TRBV18 with TRBJ1-1; 7 bases are shared with TRBD1. The CDR3 covers 12 residues. V shed 3 bases, J shed 11 bases, and the junction held 6 bases outside the gene matches. CDR1 KGHSH and CDR2 LQKENI come from the germline V gene. This CDR3 reads CASSPDRAAAFF. CDR3 DNA: TGTGCCAGCTCACCTGACAGGGCGGCGGCTTTCTTT. Together with reference TRBV18 and TRBJ1-1, the CDR3 gives the full variable domain: NAGVMQNPRHLVRRRGQEARLRCSPMKGHSHVYWYRQLPEEGLKFMVYLQKENIIDESGMPKERFSAEFPKEGPSILRIQQVVRGDSAAYFCASSPDRAAAFFGQGTRLTVV.

The V call is TRBV7-9, the J call TRBJ2-3; no firm D call. The V and J ends lost 5 bases and 6 bases respectively, with 9 bases between them. Germline values: CDR1 SEHNR, CDR2 FQNEAQ (reference sequence). The CDR3 is 12 residues long. As DNA, the CDR3 is TGTGCCAGCAGCGTCAGCGTGGATACGCAGTATTTT. Translated: CASSVSVDTQYF. The whole variable domain, remainder taken from reference TRBV7-9 and TRBJ2-3, is DTGVSQNPRHKITKRGQNVTFRCDPISEHNRLYWYRQTLGQGPEFLTYFQNEAQLEKSRLLSDRFSAERPKGSFSTLEIQRTEQGDSAMYLCASSVSVDTQYFGPGTRLTVL.

Regarding this clone: Other DNA sequences from this sample encode an identical CDR3 as well. The chain joins TRBV28 to TRBJ2-7; perhaps TRBD1 as D (6 bases). The CDR3 contains 12 residues. V was shortened by 2 bases and J by 4 bases, with 6 bases between the two germline ends. CDR1 MDHEN and CDR2 SYDVKM come from the germline V gene. The CDR3 bases are TGTGCCAGCAGTTTAAGGGGGTACGAGCAGTACTTC. Its translation: CASSLRGYEQYF.

V and J are TRBV18 and TRBJ2-1; 10 bases align to TRBD2. The CDR3 sequence is 19 residues long. V lost 6 bases, J lost 0 bases, and 14 bases stayed unmatched. From germline, CDR1 is KGHSH and CDR2 LQKENI. The CDR3 region has the DNA TGTGCCAGCTCCCTCAAAGTTAGCGGGAGGCCCAGCTCCTACAATGAGCAGTTCTTC. This translates into CASSLKVSGRPSSYNEQFF.

This clone turned up a few times. The gene calls are TRBV7-2 and TRBJ1-4; TRBD1 is a possible D gene (5 bases). CDR3 size: 15 residues. With 5 bases removed from V and 0 bases from J, the gap between germline ends came to 10 bases. CDR1 is SGHTA, CDR2 FQGNSA, per germline. The CDR3 DNA sequence: TGTGCCAGCAGCCTCGACAGCGCAACTAATGAAAAACTGTTTTTT. Protein sequence: CASSLDSATNEKLFF.

V gene TRBV13 combines with J gene TRBJ2-1; 8 nucleotides match TRBD2. The J segment lost 8 bases and the V segment lost 5 bases, leaving 8 bases of the junction unmatched. Per germline, CDR1 PRHDT and CDR2 FYEKMQ (reference sequence). The CDR3 extends over 14 amino acids. The CDR3 protein is CASSPRTSLDEQFF. The CDR3 DNA follows: TGTGCCAGCAGCCCTCGGACTAGCCTCGATGAGCAGTTCTTC. The whole variable domain, remainder taken from reference TRBV13 and TRBJ2-1, is AAGVIQSPRHLIKEKRETATLKCYPIPRHDTVYWYQQGPGQDPQFLISFYEKMQSDKGSIPDRFSAQQFSDYHSELNMSSLELGDSALYFCASSPRTSLDEQFFGPGTRLTVL.

This clone was counted only a few times. V gene TRBV6-5 combines with J gene TRBJ1-4, with D possibly TRBD1 on 5 matching bases. Germline V gene lookup returns CDR1 MNHEY and CDR2 SVGAGI. The CDR3 covers 14 residues. V was trimmed by 6 bases and J by 3 bases, leaving 11 bases between them. This CDR3 is CASRGGGSNEKLFF. The CDR3 region has the DNA TGTGCCAGCAGGGGGGGAGGTTCTAATGAAAAACTGTTTTTT.

J is TRBJ2-7 and V is TRBV11-2; D gene uncertain. Germline V CDR1 and CDR2: SGHAT, FQNNGV. The CDR3 has 16 residues. V shed 6 bases and J shed 0 bases, with 18 bases lying between them. The CDR3 coding sequence is TGTGCCAGCAGTTCTTCCCTAGGCCCTTTCTCCTACGAGCAGTACTTC. Its translation: CASSSSLGPFSYEQYF.

The chain recombines TRBV18 with TRBJ2-7; D is unclear. V lost 2 bases and J 2 bases, leaving 7 bases between the germline ends. The CDR3 totals 13 residues. Germline-derived CDR1 and CDR2 are KGHSH and LQKENI. The CDR3, as DNA: TGTGCCAGCTCACCATCGCAGACCTACGAGCAGTACTTC. Its translation is CASSPSQTYEQYF.

To note about this clone: The junction and the germline gene differ at one end; a read error may be behind it. V is TRBV2 and J is TRBJ2-7; 10 nucleotides line up with TRBD1. Germline V lookup: CDR1 SNHLY, CDR2 FYNNEI. The CDR3 has 12 amino acids. CDR3 DNA: TGTGCCAGCTGGGACAGGGGCTACGGGCAGTACTTC. Translation: CASWDRGYGQYF.

This chain uses TRBV10-3 with TRBJ2-5; 12 bases match TRBD2. CDR3 length: 17 amino acids. Germline V gives CDR1 ENHRY, CDR2 SYGVKD. V lost 0 bases and J lost 5; bases outside the gene matches: 7. CDR3 sequence (DNA): TGTGCCATCAGTGAGTCGTCTAGCGGGAGGGCCTGGGAGACCCAGTACTTC. Protein product: CAISESSSGRAWETQYF.

The V call is TRBV5-1, the J call TRBJ2-2, with D unresolved. This CDR3 comprises 15 residues. Germline V gene sequence: CDR1 SGHRS, CDR2 YFSETQ. Trimming removed 2 bases at V and 2 bases at J, with 10 bases between. The CDR3 nucleotides read TGCGCCAGCAGCTTTACTATTCTAAACACCGGGGAGCTGTTTTTT. This gives the protein CASSFTILNTGELFF.

This sequence joins TRBV6-5 and TRBJ1-3; possibly TRBD1 for D (6 bases). V lost 6 bases and J lost 3, with 15 bases in between. This CDR3 has 15 amino acids. Germline V gene sequence: CDR1 MNHEY, CDR2 SVGAGI. The CDR3 region has the DNA TGTGCCAGCAGCTCATACAGGGCGGTTGGAAACACCATATATTTT. Translated: CASSSYRAVGNTIYF.

This clone was detected only a few times. The CDR3 loop is CASSSRGGLSTGELFF. For the CDR3, the DNA is TGTGCCAGCAGCTCGAGAGGAGGACTTAGCACCGGGGAGCTGTTTTTT. The V gene is TRBV7-9, the J gene TRBJ2-2; possible D gene TRBD2, 5 bases. The CDR3 has 16 residues. Germline V gene data show CDR1 as SEHNR and CDR2 as FQNEAQ (reference sequence). V was pared by 4 bases and J by 4 bases, with 16 bases between.

The chain combines TRBV7-8 with TRBJ1-3, with 8 bases identical to TRBD1. V lost 4 bases and J lost 5; bases outside the gene matches: 16. The germline V gene encodes CDR1 SGHVS and CDR2 FQNEAQ. The length of the CDR3 is 18 residues. CDR3 nucleotides: TGTGCCAGCAGCTCATCCCTCTGGGAACAGGGGGAGAGAAACACCATATATTTT. This codes for CASSSSLWEQGERNTIYF.

The rearrangement links TRBV4-1 to TRBJ2-7; a possible D gene is TRBD1 (5 bases). This CDR3 comprises 13 residues. Germline values: CDR1 MGHRA, CDR2 YSYEKL. V dropped 4 bases and J dropped 6 bases, with 13 bases sitting between them. CDR3 loop: CASSPDLGREQYF. The CDR3 nucleotides read TGCGCCAGCAGCCCAGATTTGGGGCGCGAGCAGTACTTC.